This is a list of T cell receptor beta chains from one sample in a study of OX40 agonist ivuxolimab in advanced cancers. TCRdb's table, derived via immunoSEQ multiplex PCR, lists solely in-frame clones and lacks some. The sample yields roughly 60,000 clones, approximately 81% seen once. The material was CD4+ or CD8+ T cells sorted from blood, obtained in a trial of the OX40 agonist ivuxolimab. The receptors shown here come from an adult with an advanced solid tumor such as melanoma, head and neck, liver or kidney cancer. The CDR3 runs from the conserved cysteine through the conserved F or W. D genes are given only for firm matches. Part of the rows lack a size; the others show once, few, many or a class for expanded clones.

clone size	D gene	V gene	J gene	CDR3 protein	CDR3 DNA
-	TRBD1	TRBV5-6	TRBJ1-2	CASSADRIGYTF	TGTGCCAGCAGCGCGGACAGGATTGGCTACACCTTC
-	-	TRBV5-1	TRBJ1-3	CASSALEQNSGNTIYF	TGCGCCAGCAGCGCCCTGGAACAGAACTCTGGAAACACCATATATTTT
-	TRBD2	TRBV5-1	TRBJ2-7	CASSLTSGRGEQYF	TGCGCCAGCAGCTTGACTAGCGGGAGGGGCGAGCAGTACTTC
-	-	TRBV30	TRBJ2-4	CAWSVWDSAKNIQYF	TGTGCCTGGAGTGTATGGGACTCGGCCAAAAACATTCAGTACTTC
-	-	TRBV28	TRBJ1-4	CASSRRGSNEKLFF	TGTGCCAGTAGTAGGCGGGGGTCTAATGAAAAACTGTTTTTT
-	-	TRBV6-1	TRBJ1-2	CASSGPRRSGNYGYTF	TGTGCCAGCAGTGGCCCCCGCCGCTCAGGGAACTATGGCTACACCTTC
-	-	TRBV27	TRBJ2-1	CASMRLGGLGNEQFF	TGTGCCAGCATGCGCCTAGGAGGCCTAGGAAATGAGCAGTTCTTC
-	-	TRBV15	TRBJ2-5	CATRQRNQETQYF	TGTGCCACCAGGCAGCGGAACCAAGAGACCCAGTACTTC
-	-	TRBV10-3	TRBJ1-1	CAISILGQSNTEAFF	TGTGCCATCAGTATACTTGGACAGTCTAACACTGAAGCTTTCTTT
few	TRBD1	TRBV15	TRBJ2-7	CATSIRDRTYEQYF	TGTGCCACCAGCATTCGGGACAGAACCTACGAGCAGTACTTC
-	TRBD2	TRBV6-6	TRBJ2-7	CASSYTAGVYEQYF	TGTGCCAGCAGTTACACCGCGGGGGTCTACGAGCAGTACTTC
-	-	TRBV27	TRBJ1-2	CASGSRGSDYGYTF	TGTGCCAGCGGGTCCCGGGGAAGCGACTATGGCTACACCTTC
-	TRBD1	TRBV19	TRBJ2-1	CASSTTGENEQFF	TGTGCCAGTAGTACGACAGGGGAGAATGAGCAGTTCTTC
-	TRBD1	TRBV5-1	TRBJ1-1	CASSLEGAGEAFF	TGCGCCAGCAGCTTGGAGGGGGCGGGTGAAGCTTTCTTT
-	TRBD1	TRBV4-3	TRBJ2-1	CASSQRTGIEQFF	TGCGCCAGCAGCCAGCGGACAGGTATCGAGCAGTTCTTC
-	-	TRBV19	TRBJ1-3	CVSSIGRTGGNTIYF	TGTGTCAGTAGTATCGGTCGGACGGGAGGAAACACCATATATTTT
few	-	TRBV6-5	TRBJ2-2	CASSLTGLLSTGELFF	TGTGCCAGCAGTTTGACGGGACTCCTTAGCACCGGGGAGCTGTTTTTT
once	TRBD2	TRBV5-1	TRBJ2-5	CASSLDRLAETQYF	TGCGCCAGCAGCTTGGACCGACTAGCAGAGACCCAGTACTTC
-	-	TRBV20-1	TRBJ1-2	CSAGTGRGYTF	TGCAGTGCTGGAACAGGGCGAGGCTACACCTTC
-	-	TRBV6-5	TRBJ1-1	CASSLRSRLNTEAFF	TGTGCCAGCAGTCTCAGGAGCAGGTTGAACACTGAAGCTTTCTTT
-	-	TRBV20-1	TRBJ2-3	CSAPAPDTQYF	TGCAGTGCCCCGGCCCCAGATACGCAGTATTTT
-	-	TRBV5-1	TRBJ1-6	CASSGGLLGNGSPLHF	TGCGCCAGCAGCGGGGGTTTGCTCGGGAATGGTTCACCCCTCCACTTT
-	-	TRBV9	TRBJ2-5	CASSAGVLGETQYF	TGTGCCAGCAGCGCAGGGGTCTTGGGAGAGACCCAGTACTTC
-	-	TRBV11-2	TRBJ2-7	CASSPLRNYEQYF	TGTGCCAGCAGCCCCCTTAGAAATTACGAGCAGTACTTC
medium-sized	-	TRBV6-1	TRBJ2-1	CASPGRSYNEQFF	TGTGCCTCCCCCGGGCGCTCCTACAATGAGCAGTTCTTC
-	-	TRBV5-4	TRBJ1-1	CASSQPGGAEAFF	TGTGCCAGCAGCCAGCCGGGAGGGGCTGAAGCTTTCTTT
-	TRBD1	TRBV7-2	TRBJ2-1	CASSPGGQGYNEQFF	TGTGCCAGCAGCCCAGGAGGACAGGGGTACAATGAGCAGTTCTTC
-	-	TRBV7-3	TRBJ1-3	CASSLAQGNTIYF	TGTGCCAGCAGCTTAGCACAGGGAAACACCATATATTTT
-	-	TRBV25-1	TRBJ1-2	CASRDDGNYGYTF	TGTGCCAGCAGGGACGACGGTAACTATGGCTACACCTTC
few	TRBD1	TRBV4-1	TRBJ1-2	CASSPRTGGGGYTF	TGCGCCAGCAGCCCAAGAACAGGGGGCGGTGGCTACACCTTC
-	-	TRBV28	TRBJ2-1	CASSLRAGWNNEQFF	TGTGCCAGCAGTTTAAGGGCGGGATGGAATAATGAGCAGTTCTTC
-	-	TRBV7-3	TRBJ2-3	CASSLSGDTQYF	TGTGCCAGCAGCTTATCTGGGGATACGCAGTATTTT
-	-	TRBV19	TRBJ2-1	CATRNRELARDEQFF	TGTGCCACCAGGAACCGGGAGCTAGCCCGTGATGAGCAGTTCTTC
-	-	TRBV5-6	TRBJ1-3	CASSLAGERSGNTIYF	TGTGCCAGCAGCTTGGCCGGGGAAAGGTCTGGAAACACCATATATTTT
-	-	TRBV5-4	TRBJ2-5	CASSLAGGLETQYF	TGTGCCAGCAGCTTGGCGGGCGGGTTGGAGACCCAGTACTTC
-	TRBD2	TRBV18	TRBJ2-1	CASSPLGSGAGAGEQFF	TGTGCCAGCTCACCACTCGGAAGCGGAGCGGGGGCGGGTGAGCAGTTCTTC
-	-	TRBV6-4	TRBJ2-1	CASSDSRALISEQFF	TGTGCCAGCAGTGATTCCCGGGCCTTGATCAGTGAGCAGTTCTTC
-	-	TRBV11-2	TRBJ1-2	CASSRGPEGYGYTF	TGTGCCAGCAGCCGAGGGCCAGAGGGCTATGGCTACACCTTC
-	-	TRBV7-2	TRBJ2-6	CASSFTSGANVLTF	TGTGCCAGCAGCTTTACCTCTGGGGCCAACGTCCTGACTTTC
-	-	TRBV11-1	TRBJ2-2	CASSEKGGELFF	TGTGCCAGCAGCGAGAAGGGGGGGGAGCTGTTTTTT
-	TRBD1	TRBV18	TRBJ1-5	CASSPTTGGSNQPQHF	TGTGCCAGCTCACCAACGACAGGGGGGAGCAATCAGCCCCAGCATTTT
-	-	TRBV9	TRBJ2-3	CASSAAVSTDTQYF	TGTGCCAGCAGCGCAGCGGTTAGCACAGATACGCAGTATTTT
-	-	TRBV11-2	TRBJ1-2	CASSYSGQIGYGYTF	TGTGCCAGCAGCTATAGCGGACAAATCGGCTATGGCTACACCTTC
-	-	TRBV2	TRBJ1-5	CARSGSGPFGQPQHF	TGTGCCAGAAGTGGGTCAGGCCCGTTCGGTCAGCCCCAGCATTTT
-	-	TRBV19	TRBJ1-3	CATEQTPGWRGNTIYF	TGTGCCACCGAACAGACACCCGGATGGAGAGGAAACACCATATATTTT
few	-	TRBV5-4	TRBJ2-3	CASSLSSGTDTQYF	TGTGCCAGCAGCTTATCTAGCGGCACAGATACGCAGTATTTT
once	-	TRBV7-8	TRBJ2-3	CASSSGGAFEDTQYF	TGTGCCAGCAGCTCTGGGGGAGCTTTTGAGGATACGCAGTATTTT
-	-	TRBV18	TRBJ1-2	CASSPGVFDYGYTF	TGTGCCAGCTCACCGGGGGTCTTCGACTATGGCTACACCTTC
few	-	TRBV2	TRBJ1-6	CASRDGRSPLHF	TGTGCCAGCAGGGACGGACGTTCACCCCTCCACTTT
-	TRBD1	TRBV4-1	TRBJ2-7	CASSQSGQGITYEQYF	TGCGCCAGCAGCCAAAGTGGACAGGGGATAACCTACGAGCAGTACTTC
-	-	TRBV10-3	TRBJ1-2	CAISGPSTGANYGYTF	TGTGCCATCAGTGGACCTTCGACAGGAGCTAACTATGGCTACACCTTC